A single sample gave rise to the 32 T cell receptor beta chains below, sequenced in a study of regulatory T cells in long-lasting Graves disease. CDR3-region Arm-PCR and iRepertoire HTBI primers produced the TCR beta libraries. TCRdb called the multiplex PCR reads again in MiXCR, with one record for every CDR3 protein. The sample holds about 430,000 distinct CDR3 sequences, about 15% seen once. Time point denoted: newly diagnosed GD, antithyroid drugs for less than 3 months. RNA extracted from PBMCs served as the sequencing template. These data also formed part of another study, on T cells in Graves' hyperthyroidism and ophthalmopathy.

This specimen consisted of peripheral blood mononuclear cells (PBMCs), obtained at new diagnosis, from a patient treated with antithyroid drugs. Receptors were obtained from a middle-aged woman with Graves disease.

This clonotype was found many times. V usage is TRBV11-3 and J usage is TRBJ2-1; maybe TRBD2 (6 bases). The CDR3 runs to 14 residues. Trimming stripped 8 bases from V and 3 bases from J, with 14 bases between. In germline, CDR1 is SGHNT, CDR2 YENEEA. The CDR3 sequence is CASARGSGYNEQFF. DNA of the CDR3: TGTGCCAGCGCCCGGGGGTCTGGCTACAATGAGCAGTTCTTC.

This clonotype was counted ten times or more. The J gene is TRBJ1-4, the V gene TRBV11-2, with D maybe TRBD1 (5 bases). CDR3 length: 16 residues. With 2 bases removed from V and 4 bases from J, the gap between germline ends came to 14 bases. CDR1 is SGHAT, CDR2 FQNNGV, per germline. Here the CDR3 reads CASSLRGVGDNEKLFF. The CDR3 DNA is TGTGCCAGCAGCTTACGTGGGGTAGGGGATAATGAAAAACTGTTTTTT.

This clonotype showed up many times. The rearrangement links TRBV12-3 or TRBV12-4 to TRBJ2-3, with 9 bases aligning to TRBD1. This CDR3 spans 14 amino acids. Trimming removed 5 bases from V and 10 bases from J; junction bases left unmatched: 10. The CDR3 DNA sequence: TGTGCCAGCAGTCCTCGGACAGGGGCAAACGCGCAGTATTTT. It encodes CASSPRTGANAQYF.

The rearrangement links TRBV7-9 to TRBJ2-5; D gene ambiguous. The CDR3 runs 13 residues. Germline-derived CDR1 and CDR2 are SEHNR and FQNEAQ (reference sequence). With 1 base removed from V and 7 bases from J, the gap between germline ends came to 10 bases. CDR3 sequence: CASSLDALGTQYF. The CDR3 DNA follows: TGTGCCAGCAGCTTAGACGCGTTGGGGACCCAGTACTTC.

As for this clonotype: The junction departs from the called germline gene at one end, perhaps through a read error. J is TRBJ2-3 and V is TRBV11-3; 12 bases line up with TRBD2. Germline lookup yields CDR1 SGHNT and CDR2 YENEEA. The CDR3 loop spans 15 amino acids. The CDR3: CASSLTSGRFDTHYF. The DNA for the CDR3 is TGTGCCAGCAGCTTGACTAGCGGGAGATTTGATACGCACTATTTT.

This chain uses TRBV12-3 or TRBV12-4 with TRBJ2-7; tentative D call: TRBD1 (6 bases). There are 12 residues in the CDR3. V gave up 6 bases and J gave up 5 bases, with 11 bases separating them. For the CDR3, the DNA is TGTGCCAGCAGCCAGGGGAGTCACGAGCAGTACTTC. Translation: CASSQGSHEQYF.

In its sample, this clonotype was seen many times. V and J are TRBV10-3 and TRBJ2-1, with D perhaps being TRBD1 or TRBD2 (5 bases each). Germline loops: CDR1 ENHRY, CDR2 SYGVKD. The CDR3 contains 17 residues. V gave up 3 bases and J gave up 3 bases, with 18 bases separating them. The CDR3, as DNA: TGTGCCATCAGTGAACCTTCAGGGACGGCCAACTACAATGAGCAGTTCTTC. Protein product: CAISEPSGTANYNEQFF.

With regard to this clonotype: An end of the junction does not agree with germline; a read error may underlie this. This sequence joins TRBV12-3 or TRBV12-4 and TRBJ2-7; a possible D gene is TRBD2 (6 bases). The CDR3 contains 12 residues. CDR3 region: CASRGLTYERYF. As DNA, the CDR3 is TGTGCCAGCAGGGGACTTACCTACGAGCGGTACTTC.

Regarding this clonotype: One junction end does not reproduce the germline sequence, and a read error may be involved. V usage is TRBV15 and J usage is TRBJ2-1; possibly TRBD2 for D (5 bases). Germline-derived CDR1 and CDR2 are LNHNV and YYDKDF (reference sequence). This CDR3 region has 18 residues. The CDR3 nucleotides are TGTGCCACCAGCAGAACAGCTAGCCACGGTTCCGCCTATAATGAGCAGTTCTTC. Its protein product is CATSRTASHGSAYNEQFF.

This clonotype was observed many times. V is TRBV29-1 and J is TRBJ2-5; the match to TRBD1 covers 10 bases. Germline assignment: CDR1 SQVTM and CDR2 ANQGSEA. V shed 6 bases and J 5 bases; nucleotides not matched to a gene: 12. The CDR3 contains 15 residues. The CDR3 here is CSVGTGEDVAETQYF. The CDR3 nucleotides are TGCAGCGTGGGGACAGGGGAGGATGTCGCGGAGACCCAGTACTTC.

This clonotype was seen at least ten times. This sequence joins TRBV3-1 and TRBJ1-6, with a possible D match to TRBD1 (5 bases). Germline CDR1 reads LGHDT; CDR2 reads YNNKEL (reference sequence). The V and J ends lost 1 base and 7 bases respectively, with 8 bases between them. This CDR3 is built from 14 residues. The CDR3 protein is CASSQGQWNSPLHF. The CDR3 DNA reads as TGTGCCAGCAGCCAAGGACAGTGGAATTCACCCCTCCACTTT. Full variable domain (remainder filled in from reference TRBV3-1 and TRBJ1-6): DTAVSQTPKYLVTQMGNDKSIKCEQNLGHDTMYWYKQDSKKFLKIMFSYNNKELIINETVPNRFSPKSPDKAHLNLHINSLELGDSAVYFCASSQGQWNSPLHFGNGTRLTVT.

The J gene is TRBJ2-7, the V gene TRBV7-9; D is unclear. CDR1 is SEHNR, CDR2 FQNEAQ, per germline (reference sequence). The CDR3 consists of 12 residues. V dropped 4 bases and J dropped 6 bases, with 10 bases sitting between them. CDR3 loop: CASSSIDLEQYF. The CDR3 coding sequence is TGTGCCAGCAGCTCCATTGACCTCGAGCAGTACTTC.

This clonotype has ten or more counts. The chain combines TRBV11-2 with TRBJ1-1; no clear D gene. With 1 base removed from V and 5 bases from J, the gap between germline ends came to 11 bases. This CDR3 spans 14 amino acids. From germline, CDR1 is SGHAT and CDR2 FQNNGV. The CDR3 DNA is TGTGCCAGCAGCTTAGGACAAGGCAGTACTGAAGCTTTCTTT. This gives the protein CASSLGQGSTEAFF.

This clonotype was seen ten or more times. The chain uses TRBV5-1 and TRBJ2-3, with TRBD1 matching over 7 bases. CDR1 SGHRS and CDR2 YFSETQ come from the germline V gene. The CDR3 runs to 17 residues. Unmatched junction bases numbered 11, after V lost 2 bases and J lost 2 bases. CDR3 sequence: CASSLGGLSVSTDTQYF. CDR3 DNA: TGCGCCAGCAGCTTAGGGGGCTTATCTGTCTCCACAGATACGCAGTATTTT. The full variable domain, with the rest looked up from reference TRBV5-1 and TRBJ2-3, is KAGVTQTPRYLIKTRGQQVTLSCSPISGHRSVSWYQQTPGQGLQFLFEYFSETQRNKGNFPGRFSGRQFSNSRSEMNVSTLELGDSALYLCASSLGGLSVSTDTQYFGPGTRLTVL.

This clonotype came up a few times. It is likely a read error: a sequence one base away is far more abundant. The genes are TRBV3-1 and TRBJ2-5; a weak D match, TRBD2 (5 bases). CDR3 length: 13 residues. Per germline, CDR1 LGHDT and CDR2 YNNKEL (reference sequence). The CDR3 spells CASSPASGNERFF. CDR3 bases: TGTGCCAGCAGCCCCGCCTCCGGCAATGAGCGGTTCTTC.

V usage is TRBV5-8 and J usage is TRBJ1-5; TRBD1 might be the D (6 bases). The germline V gene has CDR1 SGHTS and CDR2 YDEGEE. V lost 5 bases and J 2 bases, leaving 14 bases between the germline ends. The CDR3 extends over 15 amino acids. The DNA of the CDR3 is TGTGCCAGCAGTTCCCCGGGACACGGCAATCAGCCCCAGCATTTT. This sequence encodes CASSSPGHGNQPQHF.

The V call is TRBV14, the J call TRBJ1-1; D remains unclear. The germline CDR1 and CDR2 sequences are SGHDN and FVKESK. V lost 2 bases to trimming and J lost 0 bases, with 4 bases between them. The CDR3 extends over 13 amino acids. In DNA, the CDR3 is TGTGCCAGCAGCCAATTCATGAACACTGAAGCTTTCTTT. Translating gives CASSQFMNTEAFF.

There are many counts of this clonotype. This chain's CDR3 is CASSFLVHGTLETQYF. CDR3 nucleotide sequence: TGTGCCAGCAGCTTCCTCGTCCACGGGACACTTGAGACCCAGTACTTC. The rearrangement joins TRBV7-9 to TRBJ2-5; a weak D match, TRBD1 (6 bases). This CDR3 spans 16 amino acids. Germline CDR1 SEHNR, CDR2 FQNEAQ (reference sequence). V shed 3 bases and J shed 5 bases, with 19 bases lying between them. The variable domain in full, completed from reference TRBV7-9 and TRBJ2-5, reads DTGVSQNPRHKITKRGQNVTFRCDPISEHNRLYWYRQTLGQGPEFLTYFQNEAQLEKSRLLSDRFSAERPKGSFSTLEIQRTEQGDSAMYLCASSFLVHGTLETQYFGPGTRLLVL.

This clonotype showed up just a few times. The chain couples TRBV5-1 to TRBJ2-1; 9 bases agree with TRBD2. The CDR3 has 21 residues. Trimming at V came to 4 bases and at J to 4 bases, leaving 24 bases not matched to a gene. Germline V gives CDR1 SGHRS, CDR2 YFSETQ. The CDR3 nucleotides are TGCGCCAGCAGCCCCCTTCAGGGTGGCGGGAGGGCCCAAAACCTTTACAATGAGCAGTTCTTC. It translates to CASSPLQGGGRAQNLYNEQFF. The full variable domain, rest sourced from reference TRBV5-1 and TRBJ2-1, is KAGVTQTPRYLIKTRGQQVTLSCSPISGHRSVSWYQQTPGQGLQFLFEYFSETQRNKGNFPGRFSGRQFSNSRSEMNVSTLELGDSALYLCASSPLQGGGRAQNLYNEQFFGPGTRLTVL.

This clonotype was counted only a few times. The chain couples TRBV20-1 to TRBJ2-5; 7 bases line up with TRBD2. The junction had 3 bases not matched to a gene; V was cut back by 3 bases and J by 5 bases. Germline lookup yields CDR1 DFQATT and CDR2 SNEGSKA (reference sequence). The CDR3 covers 12 residues. The DNA for the CDR3 is TGCAGTGCTAGTACTAGCGTGGAGACCCAGTACTTC. Protein product: CSASTSVETQYF.

The chain recombines TRBV27 with TRBJ2-1, with 13 bases that match TRBD2. The CDR3 runs to 16 residues. Losses at the gene ends were 2 bases for V and 8 bases for J; bases not matched to a gene: 6. Germline V gene lookup returns CDR1 MNHEY and CDR2 SMNVEV (reference sequence). The DNA for the CDR3 is TGTGCCAGCAGTTTACCTGGACTAGCGGGAGTTGATGAGCAGTTCTTC. It translates to CASSLPGLAGVDEQFF.

This clonotype was detected only a few times. The V call is TRBV18, the J call TRBJ1-1; D unclear. V was trimmed by 3 bases and J by 6 bases, leaving 20 bases between them. The CDR3 consists of 16 residues. The germline gives CDR1 KGHSH, CDR2 LQKENI. The DNA for the CDR3 is TGTGCCAGCTCACCCCAGTTGGGAGGGAAGTCCCCTGAAGCTTTCTTT. Its translation: CASSPQLGGKSPEAFF.

This clonotype was seen many times. The V gene is TRBV12-3 or TRBV12-4, the J gene TRBJ1-4; possibly TRBD1 for D (5 bases). The CDR3 consists of 12 residues. Trimming shortened V by 3 bases and J by 13 bases, and 12 bases separated the two germline ends. The CDR3 loop reads CASSFFFQGLFF. The CDR3, as DNA: TGTGCCAGCAGTTTCTTTTTCCAGGGACTGTTTTTT.

This clonotype was found many times. The V gene is TRBV19, the J gene TRBJ2-7; D may be TRBD1 or TRBD2 (5 bases each). V gave up 0 bases and J gave up 1 base, with 13 bases separating them. The CDR3 runs to 16 residues. Germline assignment: CDR1 LNHDA and CDR2 SQIVND (reference sequence). The CDR3 DNA follows: TGTGCCAGTAGTATAGAGGGACGGGTGCGGTCCTACGAGCAGTACTTC. Translating gives CASSIEGRVRSYEQYF. The full variable domain, its missing parts supplied by reference TRBV19 and TRBJ2-7, is DGGITQSPKYLFRKEGQNVTLSCEQNLNHDAMYWYRQDPGQGLRLIYYSQIVNDFQKGDIAEGYSVSREKKESFPLTVTSAQKNPTAFYLCASSIEGRVRSYEQYFGPGTRLTVT.

As concerns this clonotype: This may be a read error, as it is one base from a much larger clone. This chain links TRBV29-1 with TRBJ2-7; D perhaps matches TRBD1 (6 bases). CDR3 length: 13 amino acids. Germline loops: CDR1 SQVTM, CDR2 ANQGSEA. The CDR3 bases are TGCAGCGTTGGCCAGGGGTTTTACTACGAGCATTACTTC. This encodes CSVGQGFYYEHYF.

A few counts support this clonotype. The chain joins TRBV6-5 to TRBJ1-1; possibly TRBD1 for D (5 bases). The CDR3 is 15 amino acids. The germline V gene has CDR1 MNHEY and CDR2 SVGAGI. V was pared by 0 bases and J by 3 bases, with 11 bases between. The CDR3 nucleotides read TGTGCCAGCAGTTACTCACGTAACAGGCACACTGAAGCTTTCTTT. Translated: CASSYSRNRHTEAFF.

There are many counts of this clonotype. The chain joins TRBV7-3 to TRBJ2-3; 15 bases match TRBD2. Unmatched junction bases numbered 15, after V lost 5 bases and J lost 3 bases. The CDR3 sequence is 20 residues long. The germline V gene encodes CDR1 SGHTA and CDR2 FQGTGA. CDR3 sequence: CASSPTPGLAGGSLTDTQYF. CDR3 DNA: TGTGCCAGCAGCCCGACACCCGGACTAGCGGGAGGGAGCTTGACAGATACGCAGTATTTT.

This clonotype was detected ten times or more. V usage is TRBV9 and J usage is TRBJ2-2; 9 bases agree with TRBD2. The J segment lost 6 bases and the V segment lost 0 bases, leaving 3 bases of the junction unmatched. The CDR3 covers 15 residues. Germline-derived CDR1 and CDR2 are SGDLS and YYNGEE. CDR3 in DNA: TGTGCCAGCAGCGTAGGCGGGAGGGCCGCCGGGGAGCTGTTTTTT. It translates to CASSVGGRAAGELFF.

This clonotype was seen at least ten times. V is TRBV30 and J is TRBJ1-6; D remains unclear. The V gene lost 4 bases and the J gene lost 3 bases, with 16 bases spanning the gap. In germline, CDR1 is GTSNPN, CDR2 SVGIG (reference sequence). This CDR3 is built from 16 residues. The CDR3 region has the DNA TGTGCCTGGAACTCCTCCCCTACAGACTATAATTCACCCCTCCACTTT. It specifies CAWNSSPTDYNSPLHF.

Many counts were recorded for this clonotype. The rearrangement joins TRBV5-4 to TRBJ1-6, with 7 bases identical to TRBD1. V dropped 5 bases and J dropped 5; count of bases not matched to a gene: 7. Germline V gene sequence: CDR1 SGHNT, CDR2 YYREEE (reference sequence). CDR3 length: 15 amino acids. CDR3 nucleotides: TGTGCCAGCAGGGCGGAGGGGGCGGATAATTCACCCCTCCACTTT. It specifies CASRAEGADNSPLHF.

In its sample, this clonotype was seen many times. The chain recombines TRBV20-1 with TRBJ2-1, with D unresolved. The ends were cut back, 3 bases at V and 0 bases at J, with 12 bases in the middle. The CDR3 loop spans 15 amino acids. CDR1 DFQATT and CDR2 SNEGSKA come from the germline V gene (reference sequence). In DNA, the CDR3 is TGCAGTGCTAGTGAGATCCTTAGCTCCTACAATGAGCAGTTCTTC. Translating gives CSASEILSSYNEQFF.

The table lists this clonotype with many counts. The V call is TRBV28, the J call TRBJ1-1, with D unclear. This CDR3 is 14 amino acids long. Germline CDR1 and CDR2: MDHEN and SYDVKM. Trimming removed 5 bases at V and 1 base at J, with 11 bases between. The CDR3 sequence: CASSPSRSNTEAFF. In DNA form, the CDR3 reads TGTGCCAGCAGTCCCTCCCGATCGAACACTGAAGCTTTCTTT.